These 17 T cell receptor beta chains came from one sample sequenced in a study of CD8 T cells in Susac syndrome. Reverse transcription of roughly 0.5 to 1 ug RNA was carried out with random hexamers. TCRdb reanalysed the immunoSEQ multiplex PCR reads using MiXCR and keeps one entry per CDR3 protein. The table lists some 130,000 distinct CDR3 sequences, over 90% of them singletons. The sequenced material came from CD8+ T cells from PBMCs. These receptors all stem from a human donor with Susac syndrome.

This chain links TRBV4-1 with TRBJ2-3; TRBD2 matches at 9 bases. The ends lost 1 base at V and 4 bases at J; junction bases unmatched: 12. Germline assignment: CDR1 MGHRA and CDR2 YSYEKL. There are 18 residues in the CDR3. The CDR3 coding sequence is TGCGCCAGCAGCCAAGTTGCTATTAGCGGGGGACTGGCAGATACGCAGTATTTT. It encodes CASSQVAISGGLADTQYF.

V usage is TRBV7-9 and J usage is TRBJ2-2; D is perhaps TRBD1 or TRBD2 (5 bases each). The V gene lost 5 bases and the J gene lost 10 bases, with 8 bases spanning the gap. The CDR3 covers 11 residues. CDR1 is SEHNR and CDR2 is FQNEAQ in the germline V gene (reference sequence). CDR3 nucleotides: TGTGCCAGCAGCAGGGACCTGGAGCTGTTTTTT. Translated, it gives CASSRDLELFF.

The rearrangement links TRBV27 to TRBJ1-5; a possible D gene is TRBD1 (6 bases). Germline loops: CDR1 MNHEY, CDR2 SMNVEV (reference sequence). Trimming removed 6 bases at V and 5 bases at J, with 14 bases between. The CDR3 has 14 residues. As DNA, the CDR3 is TGTGCCAGCAGATTAGGGGGTGGGCATCAGCCCCAGCATTTT. Translated, it gives CASRLGGGHQPQHF.

The CDR3, as DNA: TGTGCCAGCAGCGGGTCTGGGGCCAACGTCCTGACTTTC. Protein sequence: CASSGSGANVLTF. V is TRBV13 and J is TRBJ2-6; D gene unclear. Looked up from germline, CDR1 is PRHDT and CDR2 is FYEKMQ (reference sequence). This CDR3 contains 13 residues. The V and J ends lost 5 bases and 1 base respectively, with 3 bases between them.

The chain's CDR3 is CSAPQTQYF. DNA for the CDR3: TGCAGTGCTCCTCAGACGCAGTATTTT. The rearrangement uses TRBV20-1 and TRBJ2-3; D is ambiguous. Looked up from germline, CDR1 is DFQATT and CDR2 is SNEGSKA (reference sequence). V was pared by 5 bases and J by 9 bases, with 6 bases between. The CDR3 has 9 amino acids.

This sequence joins TRBV7-6 and TRBJ2-5, with D hard to call. Trimming took 10 bases from V and 5 from J, leaving 5 bases between them. The CDR3 consists of 9 residues. The germline gives CDR1 SGHVS, CDR2 FNYEAQ. CDR3 amino acids: CATRETQYF. CDR3 DNA: TGTGCCACGAGGGAGACCCAGTACTTC.

The rearrangement uses TRBV18 and TRBJ2-5, with TRBD2 matching 8 bases. The germline gives CDR1 KGHSH, CDR2 LQKENI. V was clipped by 6 bases and J by 4 bases; unmatched bases: 10. The CDR3 totals 15 residues. The CDR3 nucleotides are TGTGCCAGCTCCCTCACGGGGGGGGAGAGAGAGACCCAGTACTTC. This encodes CASSLTGGERETQYF. Supplemented by reference TRBV18 and TRBJ2-5, the full variable domain reads NAGVMQNPRHLVRRRGQEARLRCSPMKGHSHVYWYRQLPEEGLKFMVYLQKENIIDESGMPKERFSAEFPKEGPSILRIQQVVRGDSAAYFCASSLTGGERETQYFGPGTRLLVL.

The chain employs TRBV19 and TRBJ2-1; D perhaps matches TRBD1 (5 bases). The CDR3 has 15 amino acids. Germline CDR1 reads LNHDA; CDR2 reads SQIVND (reference sequence). Trimming cost V 1 base and J 8 bases, with 15 bases left between them. In DNA, the CDR3 is TGTGCCAGTAGTATAGTGTCCGGAGTAGGGGATGAGCAGTTCTTC. It yields the protein CASSIVSGVGDEQFF. The whole variable domain, filled in from reference TRBV19 and TRBJ2-1, reads DGGITQSPKYLFRKEGQNVTLSCEQNLNHDAMYWYRQDPGQGLRLIYYSQIVNDFQKGDIAEGYSVSREKKESFPLTVTSAQKNPTAFYLCASSIVSGVGDEQFFGPGTRLTVL.

This rearrangement joins TRBV20-1 to TRBJ2-1; possible D gene TRBD2, 5 bases. Germline V gene sequence: CDR1 DFQATT, CDR2 SNEGSKA (reference sequence). V shed 0 bases and J shed 7 bases, with 10 bases lying between them. The CDR3 covers 13 residues. The CDR3 spells CSARDPEGNEQFF. In DNA form, the CDR3 reads TGCAGTGCTAGAGATCCCGAGGGAAATGAGCAGTTCTTC.

The V and J genes are TRBV7-9 and TRBJ1-1; tentatively, D is TRBD1 (5 bases). Germline V lookup: CDR1 SEHNR, CDR2 FQNEAQ (reference sequence). V shed 5 bases and J shed 5 bases, with 12 bases lying between them. This CDR3 contains 13 residues. CDR3 nucleotides: TGTGCCAGCAGCCCCGACAGACGAACTGAAGCTTTCTTT. Protein sequence: CASSPDRRTEAFF.

The genes are TRBV27 and TRBJ2-2; D is perhaps TRBD1 (6 bases). Trimming removed 2 bases at V and 6 bases at J, with 7 bases between. This CDR3 has 13 residues. Germline V gene data show CDR1 as MNHEY and CDR2 as SMNVEV (reference sequence). This CDR3 reads CASSLQGSGELFF. The CDR3 bases are TGTGCCAGCAGTTTACAGGGGTCCGGGGAGCTGTTTTTT.

This clonotype was found a few times. Here the CDR3 reads CASSLRGAWTEAFF. Here the CDR3 DNA reads TGTGCCAGCAGCCTCCGGGGGGCTTGGACTGAAGCTTTCTTT. The rearrangement links TRBV5-4 to TRBJ1-1; possibly TRBD1 for D (6 bases). The germline V gene has CDR1 SGHNT and CDR2 YYREEE (reference sequence). The CDR3 has 14 residues. V was shortened by 4 bases and J by 5 bases, with 15 bases between the two germline ends.

The chain uses TRBV12-3 or TRBV12-4 and TRBJ2-1; no clear D gene. The CDR3 covers 13 residues. Trimming left V 3 bases short and J 6 bases short, with 9 bases between. The CDR3 protein is CASSFEPPNEQFF. The CDR3 nucleotides read TGTGCCAGCAGTTTTGAGCCCCCCAATGAGCAGTTCTTC.

The rearrangement joins TRBV12-3 or TRBV12-4 to TRBJ2-1; 8 bases align to TRBD2. This CDR3 comprises 14 residues. Trimming cost V 5 bases and J 10 bases; bases outside gene matches: 10. The CDR3 spells CASSPPGLVTEQFF. CDR3 nucleotide sequence: TGTGCCAGCAGTCCGCCGGGACTAGTTACCGAGCAGTTCTTC.

The V gene is TRBV28, the J gene TRBJ2-1; D is perhaps TRBD2 (5 bases). Per the germline V gene, CDR1 is MDHEN and CDR2 is SYDVKM. The CDR3 runs 15 residues. V dropped 5 bases and J dropped 2 bases, with 13 bases sitting between them. In DNA form, the CDR3 reads TGTGCCAGCAGTCACCGGGAAAGGCCCTACAATGAGCAGTTCTTC. Translated, it gives CASSHRERPYNEQFF.

The chain carries TRBV24-1 and TRBJ2-2; TRBD2 matches at 9 bases. The ends lost 4 bases at V and 5 bases at J; junction bases unmatched: 7. The germline gives CDR1 KGHDR, CDR2 SFDVKD. The length of the CDR3 is 16 residues. The CDR3 DNA reads TGTGCCACCAGTGACCCGACTAGCGGAGATACCGGGGAGCTGTTTTTT. Translating it yields CATSDPTSGDTGELFF.

This clonotype came up a few times. The chain employs TRBV12-3 or TRBV12-4 and TRBJ2-6; no firm D call. V was cut by 5 bases and J by 1 base, with 9 bases left in between. The CDR3 has 15 residues. The CDR3 DNA is TGTGCCAGCAGTCCACAGTCGTCTGGGGCCAACGTCCTGACTTTC. Translation gives CASSPQSSGANVLTF.